This T cell receptor beta chain was identified in a study of early T cells in non-severe SARS-CoV-2 infection. Study background: It was bulk RNA from unsorted whole blood that was sequenced, and the chains were unpaired.

The CDR3 contains 14 residues. The study, taken as a whole, reports: Matching results from VDJdb favored anti-spike CD8 responses, leaving private and CD4 specificities undetected.

TCRdb fed the 5' RACE reads into MiXCR, producing one record per CDR3 protein. The sample lists roughly 86,000 distinct CDR3 sequences; roughly 15% were seen once. Note on this clonotype: What it binds is unknown.

This sequence joins TRBV21-1 and TRBJ1-6. TRBV21-1 is termed a pseudogene. This clonotype was sampled from an adult who was a healthcare worker with PCR-confirmed SARS-CoV-2 infection or an uninfected control (not recorded which). Sequenced input: whole blood. The CDR3 loop is CASSKVDVSSPLHF. The CDR3 region has the DNA TGTGCCAGCAGCAAAGTCGACGTCAGCTCACCCCTCCACTTT.